This T cell receptor beta chain is from a study of cytomegalovirus exposure and HLA in healthy donors. Notes on the study in general: TCR beta V- and J-gene trimming, according to a later analysis, was linked to a missense DCLRE1C variant. A later analysis associated about 18,000 TCR beta sequences with HLA alleles at a 0.05 false discovery rate.

About this clone itself: Its matching antigen is unknown.

With 60 Vbeta and 13 Jbeta primers, the PCR was carried out. In the authors' workflow: Later, an analysis found about 83 million unique TCR beta chains, and around 10 million of these were shared. Repertoires were generated with immunoSEQ multiplex PCR, while TCRdb's copy carries only in-frame clones and drops some. That table supplies the V and J calls and clone size; D and trimming were determined from the DNA. The sample spans about 200,000 clones; the ten largest clones claim over 0.95%. The receptor's source is a girl aged 2-10 years in good health and CMV-seropositive. The sample taken for sequencing was PBMCs.

CDR3 in amino acids: CASSPGASYEQYF. The CDR3 nucleotides read TGCGCCAGCAGTCCTGGGGCCTCCTACGAGCAGTACTTC. The gene calls are TRBV10-1 and TRBJ2-7; D may be TRBD1 (5 bases). The germline V gene has CDR1 WNHNN and CDR2 SYGVQD (reference sequence). The length of the CDR3 is 13 residues. The germline V and J ends were trimmed by 5 bases and 0 bases, with 8 bases remaining between them.